This T cell receptor beta chain was captured in a study of blood T cell repertoires in COVID-19. For the study at large: Both acute and convalescent COVID-19 samples were obtained from the United States, Italy and Spain.

Germline assignment: CDR1 SGDLS and CDR2 YYNGEE. The CDR3 has 15 residues. V dropped 4 bases and J dropped 5 bases, with 18 bases sitting between them. This clone occurred a few times. Assay used: immunoSEQ multiplex PCR; TCRdb lists only in-frame clones, some missing. The repertoire holds 85,000 to 130,000 clones, with about two thirds as singletons. The TCR was taken from a human donor with acute or convalescent COVID-19. The donor label of this sample is uncertain. Sequencing was done on a sample of peripheral blood. The chain has TRBV9 and TRBJ2-5; no definite D call. In DNA, the CDR3 is TGTGCCAGCAGCCCCGTAGAGAGTTACGGGGAGACCCAGTACTTC. This translates into CASSPVESYGETQYF. The full variable domain, rest sourced from reference TRBV9 and TRBJ2-5, is DSGVTQTPKHLITATGQRVTLRCSPRSGDLSVYWYQQSLDQGLQFLIQYYNGEERAKGNILERFSAQQFPDLHSELNLSSLELGDSALYFCASSPVESYGETQYFGPGTRLLVL.